A single sample gave rise to the 17 T cell receptor beta chains below, sequenced in a study of technical replicates of blood from several donors (dated by TCRdb to the late 2010s). Library preparation employed the immunoSEQ multiplex PCR assay. Entries here come from immuneACCESS through TCRdb and include only in-frame sequences with V and J called. Some clones fail to appear in such tables; in the studies checked, an unresolved V gene covers under half of the shortfall, and the cause of the remainder is unknown. In this sample the table shows tens of thousands of clones, 94% of which occur a single time. The ten largest clones take up around 0.25% of the sample. The specimen sequenced was T cells isolated from PBMCs. The source is a human donor in good health.

The chain joins TRBV9 to TRBJ1-4; TRBD1 matches 10 bases. The CDR3 covers 15 residues. Losses at the gene ends were 4 bases for V and 5 bases for J; bases not matched to a gene: 5. Per the germline V gene, CDR1 is SGDLS and CDR2 is YYNGEE. The chain's CDR3 is CASSFSTGGNEKLFF. In nucleotides, the CDR3 is TGTGCCAGCAGCTTCTCGACAGGGGGCAATGAAAAACTGTTTTTT.

J is TRBJ2-2 and V is TRBV2; 10 nucleotides match TRBD2. The germline V gene has CDR1 SNHLY and CDR2 FYNNEI. The CDR3 extends over 13 amino acids. With 6 bases clipped from V and 6 bases from J, the junction kept 1 base outside the gene matches. For the CDR3, the DNA is TGTGCCAGCAGCGGACTAGCGGCCGGGGAGCTGTTTTTT. Residues: CASSGLAAGELFF.

Only one count was recorded for this clone. This chain links TRBV18 with TRBJ2-3; the match to TRBD2 covers 10 bases. This CDR3 has 16 amino acids. V gave up 3 bases and J gave up 0 bases; unmatched junction bases: 3. Germline-derived CDR1 and CDR2 are KGHSH and LQKENI. CDR3 sequence: CASSPRTSGSTDTQYF. The CDR3 bases are TGTGCCAGCTCACCCCGGACTAGCGGAAGCACAGATACGCAGTATTTT.

The chain couples TRBV15 to TRBJ1-5; D ambiguous. The CDR3 is 14 amino acids. With 3 bases removed from V and 3 bases from J, the gap between germline ends came to 9 bases. Germline CDR1 LNHNV, CDR2 YYDKDF (reference sequence). The CDR3 region has the DNA TGTGCCACCAGCAGGAGAGGTGCCAATCAGCCCCAGCATTTT. This codes for CATSRRGANQPQHF.

This clone came up a few times. This sequence joins TRBV5-4 and TRBJ2-2; the match to TRBD2 covers 13 bases. This CDR3 region has 16 residues. The V gene's germline CDR1 is SGHNT and CDR2 YYREEE (reference sequence). After removal of 4 bases from V and 7 bases from J, the junction contained 7 bases not matched to a gene. CDR3 region: CASSAGLAGVGGELFF. The CDR3 DNA follows: TGTGCCAGCAGCGCCGGACTAGCGGGAGTAGGCGGGGAGCTGTTTTTT.

The V gene is TRBV7-9, the J gene TRBJ1-5; the match to TRBD1 covers 8 bases. The ends lost 6 bases at V and 2 bases at J; junction bases unmatched: 9. Germline CDR1 is SEHNR and CDR2 is FQNEAQ (reference sequence). This CDR3 region has 16 residues. CDR3 loop: CASSYQGAEGNQPQHF. CDR3 bases: TGTGCCAGCAGTTATCAGGGGGCCGAGGGCAATCAGCCCCAGCATTTT.

The chain has TRBV13 and TRBJ2-1, with 7 bases identical to TRBD2. The CDR3 sequence is 15 residues long. CDR1 and CDR2 from the germline V gene are PRHDT and FYEKMQ (reference sequence). V trimming: 5 bases; J trimming: 8 bases; junction bases outside the gene matches: 12. The CDR3 protein is CASSPWTSSAYEQFF. As DNA, the CDR3 is TGTGCCAGCAGCCCGTGGACTAGTTCGGCCTATGAGCAGTTCTTC.

The J gene is TRBJ1-2, the V gene TRBV5-1, with 9 bases matching TRBD1. This CDR3 region has 16 residues. Per germline, CDR1 SGHRS and CDR2 YFSETQ. After removal of 4 bases from V and 6 bases from J, the junction contained 13 bases not matched to a gene. CDR3 in DNA: TGCGCCAGCAGCCCAGGGACAGGGATTGGAGTGAATGGCTACACCTTC. Translated, it gives CASSPGTGIGVNGYTF.

The chain links TRBV6-1 to TRBJ2-7; TRBD2 agrees at 15 bases. Germline lookup yields CDR1 MNHNS and CDR2 SASEGT. Unmatched junction bases numbered 13, after V lost 4 bases and J lost 6 bases. The CDR3 covers 18 residues. The CDR3 loop is CASSAGTSGGRRFGEQYF. For the CDR3, the DNA is TGTGCCAGCAGTGCCGGGACTAGCGGGGGGAGGCGCTTTGGCGAGCAGTACTTC.

The rearrangement uses TRBV28 and TRBJ2-7, with no clear D. Germline lookup yields CDR1 MDHEN and CDR2 SYDVKM. This CDR3 comprises 14 residues. Trimming stripped 6 bases from V and 4 bases from J, with 16 bases between. CDR3 nucleotide sequence: TGTGCCAGCAGAGTCGATGGTCCAGGATACGAGCAGTACTTC. Protein sequence: CASRVDGPGYEQYF.

CDR3 region: CASSSGTSGRAQASSYNEQFF. The CDR3 nucleotides are TGCGCCAGCAGCTCCGGGACTAGCGGGAGGGCCCAGGCTAGCTCCTACAATGAGCAGTTCTTC. The chain carries TRBV5-1 and TRBJ2-1, with 16 positions matching TRBD2. The V and J ends lost 3 bases and 0 bases, in that order; junction bases with no gene match: 12. In germline, CDR1 is SGHRS, CDR2 YFSETQ. The length of the CDR3 is 21 residues.

The V and J genes are TRBV5-1 and TRBJ2-1; 7 nucleotides align to TRBD2. There are 15 residues in the CDR3. From germline, CDR1 is SGHRS and CDR2 YFSETQ. V lost 2 bases to trimming and J lost 0 bases; unmatched junction nucleotides: 2. CDR3 amino acids: CASSFAGDSYNEQFF. The CDR3 region has the DNA TGCGCCAGCAGCTTCGCGGGAGACTCCTACAATGAGCAGTTCTTC.

The table lists this clone with a count of one. The CDR3 bases are TGTGCCAGCAGTTCAATAACCAGACAGGCGAACACTGAAGCTTTCTTT. This translates into CASSSITRQANTEAFF. The chain couples TRBV27 to TRBJ1-1, with D perhaps matching TRBD1 (6 bases). Germline CDR1 and CDR2: MNHEY and SMNVEV (reference sequence). The CDR3 loop spans 16 amino acids. V shed 4 bases and J shed 1 base, with 16 bases lying between them.

The chain combines TRBV5-4 with TRBJ2-3; possible D gene TRBD1, 5 bases. Trimming shortened V by 4 bases and J by 0 bases, and 9 bases separated the two germline ends. Per germline, CDR1 SGHNT and CDR2 YYREEE (reference sequence). The CDR3 sequence is 14 residues long. The CDR3 region is CASSTQGSTDTQYF. The CDR3 DNA is TGTGCCAGCAGCACGCAGGGAAGCACAGATACGCAGTATTTT.

The V call is TRBV6-5, the J call TRBJ1-4; 7 bases match TRBD1. V lost 6 bases and J lost 4; bases outside the gene matches: 5. Germline assignment: CDR1 MNHEY and CDR2 SVGAGI. There are 14 residues in the CDR3. The CDR3 DNA reads as TGTGCCAGCAGACGCGGACAGGATAATGAAAAACTGTTTTTT. It is translated as CASRRGQDNEKLFF.

The chain links TRBV27 to TRBJ2-7; 7 nucleotides line up with TRBD1. The germline V gene encodes CDR1 MNHEY and CDR2 SMNVEV (reference sequence). The CDR3 is 12 amino acids. V dropped 9 bases and J dropped 3; count of bases not matched to a gene: 5. CDR3 bases: TGTGCCAGTGGGGACAGCGTCTACGAGCAGTACTTC. Residues: CASGDSVYEQYF.

The chain combines TRBV10-3 with TRBJ1-3; 8 nucleotides line up with TRBD1. CDR3 size: 13 residues. The germline gives CDR1 ENHRY, CDR2 SYGVKD. Trimming took 10 bases from V and 7 from J; bases not matched to a gene: 9. The CDR3 here is CATGDRRSNTIYF. CDR3 sequence (DNA): TGTGCCACCGGGGACAGGAGAAGCAACACCATATATTTT.